The clone carrying this T cell receptor beta chain was recorded at least ten times. What it binds is not known. This CDR3 region has 15 residues. Germline lookup yields CDR1 DFQATT and CDR2 SNEGSKA (reference sequence). With 0 bases clipped from V and 8 bases from J, the junction kept 10 bases outside the gene matches. Unique molecular identifiers tagged every individual TCR cDNA molecule. MiXCR, applied by TCRdb to the 5' RACE reads, yields one record per CDR3 protein. The sample shows some 100,000 distinct CDR3 sequences, nearly 4.5% of them seen only once. These data are taken from a study of spatial heterogeneity in lung cancer. Study-level findings and limits: Counts of expanded alpha and beta TCRs within tumors tracked the tumor nonsynonymous mutation count.

Time point here: sample taken at primary tumor resection. The source of this sequence is a male donor with early-stage non-small cell lung cancer. The sample here was lung tumor tissue, taken at surgery. The rearrangement joins TRBV20-1 to TRBJ2-4, with 7 bases that match TRBD2. CDR3 amino acids: CSARDLAGARDIQYF. In DNA form, the CDR3 reads TGCAGTGCTAGAGATCTTGCGGGAGCCCGAGACATTCAGTACTTC.